This paragraph covers one TCR beta chain sequence. This record belongs to a study of beta chain features in type 1 diabetes. Overall study context: Patients shared similar age, gender and cell yields with healthy donors.

The study reverse transcribed the entire isolated RNA, so it sequenced expressed TCRB transcripts. Some 1 million reads, on average, were obtained from stem cell-like memory T cell samples. Using immunoSEQ multiplex PCR, the repertoire was profiled, and TCRdb retains in-frame clones only, with some absent. The sample has about 110,000 clones, 30% to 50% seen once. One heparinised draw of blood, averaging roughly 110 mL, came from each donor. Trimming took 4 bases from V and 9 from J; bases not matched to a gene: 9. This CDR3 is 15 amino acids long. In germline, CDR1 is SGHTA, CDR2 FQGTGA. This sequence originates from a young woman in good health. The chain recombines TRBV7-3 with TRBJ1-2; TRBD1 matches 12 bases. Material: stem cell memory CD4+ T cells from blood. The CDR3 bases are TGTGCCAGCAGCTCTGGGGACAGGGGGCGGAGGCGCTACACCTTC. This gives the protein CASSSGDRGRRRYTF.